The T cell receptor (beta chain) under discussion was sequenced for a study of blood T cell repertoires in COVID-19. This CDR3 is built from 14 residues. The V gene's germline CDR1 is MNHEY and CDR2 SVGAGI. V shed 8 bases and J shed 2 bases, with 13 bases lying between them. Clones were sequenced by immunoSEQ multiplex PCR, and TCRdb holds only the in-frame ones, with some missing. The sample holds some 150,000 clones, over 75% seen once. The receptor was derived from a woman in her forties with acute or convalescent COVID-19. This chain links TRBV6-5 with TRBJ1-3; a possible D gene is TRBD1 (5 bases). Specimen: peripheral blood. The CDR3 sequence is CASGIDRTGNTIYF. The CDR3 DNA sequence: TGTGCCAGCGGGATCGACAGAACTGGAAACACCATATATTTT.